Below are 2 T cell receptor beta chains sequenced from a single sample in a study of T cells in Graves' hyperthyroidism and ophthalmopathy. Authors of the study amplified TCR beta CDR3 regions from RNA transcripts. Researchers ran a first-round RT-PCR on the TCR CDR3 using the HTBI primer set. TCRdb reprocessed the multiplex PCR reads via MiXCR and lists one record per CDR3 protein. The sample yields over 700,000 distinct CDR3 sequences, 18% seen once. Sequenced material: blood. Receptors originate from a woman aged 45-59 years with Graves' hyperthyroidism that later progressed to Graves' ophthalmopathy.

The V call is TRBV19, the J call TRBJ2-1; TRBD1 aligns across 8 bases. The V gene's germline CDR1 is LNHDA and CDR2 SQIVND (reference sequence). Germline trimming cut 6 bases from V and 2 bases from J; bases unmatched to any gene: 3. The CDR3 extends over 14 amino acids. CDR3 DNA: TGTGCCAGTAGAGACAGGGGCCCCTACAATGAGCAGTTCTTC. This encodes CASRDRGPYNEQFF.

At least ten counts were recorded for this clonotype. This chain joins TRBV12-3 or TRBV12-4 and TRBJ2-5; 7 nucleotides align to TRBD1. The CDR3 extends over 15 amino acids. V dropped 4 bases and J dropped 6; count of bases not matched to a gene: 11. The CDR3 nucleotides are TGTGCCAGCAGTTACCAACTGGTCAGGGGGAAGACCCAGTACTTC. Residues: CASSYQLVRGKTQYF.